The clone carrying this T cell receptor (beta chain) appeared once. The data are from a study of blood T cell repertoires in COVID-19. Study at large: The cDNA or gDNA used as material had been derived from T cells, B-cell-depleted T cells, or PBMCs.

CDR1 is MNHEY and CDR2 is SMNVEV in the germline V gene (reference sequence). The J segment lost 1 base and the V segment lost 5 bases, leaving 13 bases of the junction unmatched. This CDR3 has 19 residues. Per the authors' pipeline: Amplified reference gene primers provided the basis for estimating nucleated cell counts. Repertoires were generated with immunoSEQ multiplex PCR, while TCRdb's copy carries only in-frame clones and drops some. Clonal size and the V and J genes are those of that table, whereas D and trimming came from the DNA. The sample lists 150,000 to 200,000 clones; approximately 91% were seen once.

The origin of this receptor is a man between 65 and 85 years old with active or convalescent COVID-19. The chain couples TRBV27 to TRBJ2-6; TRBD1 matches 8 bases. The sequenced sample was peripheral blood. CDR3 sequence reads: CASSHDYRTGRSGANVLTF. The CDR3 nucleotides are TGTGCCAGCAGTCACGACTACCGGACAGGGCGGTCTGGGGCCAACGTCCTGACTTTC.